This T cell receptor (beta chain) was identified during a study of T cell changes during pregnancy in multiple sclerosis. Assay: immunoSEQ multiplex PCR; the TCRdb copy retains only in-frame clones and omits some. The data contain tens of thousands of clones, 75% to 95% of them singletons. The V and J ends lost 4 bases and 4 bases respectively, with 20 bases between them. Per the germline V gene, CDR1 is SGHNT and CDR2 is YYREEE (reference sequence). The CDR3 is 16 residues long. This rearrangement joins TRBV5-4 to TRBJ1-2; the D gene is possibly TRBD1 (6 bases). The sequence came from a female donor with multiple sclerosis, enrolled in a pregnancy study. The sample was peripheral blood, taken in the second trimester of pregnancy. The CDR3 coding sequence is TGTGCCAGCAGCCTCGTCACAGGGCCTGGGGGCTATGGCTACACCTTC. Encoded protein: CASSLVTGPGGYGYTF.